This T cell receptor (beta chain) appears in the sequencing data of a study of T cell repertoires in cytomegalovirus infection. This CDR3 is built from 17 residues. From germline, CDR1 is LGHNA and CDR2 YNFKEQ. Between the trimmed V and J ends, which lost 0 bases and 5 bases, there was a span of 18 bases. Whole-study findings and limits: The study identified carriers of CMV plus the relevant HLA from cumulative public TCR beta family frequency.

This clonotype has just a few counts. Its specificity is unknown. Using its own MiXCR run on the reads, TCRdb lists one record per CDR3 protein. The table has approximately 990,000 distinct CDR3 sequences, 25% to 40% seen once. This receptor was obtained from a human donor in good health (CMV status not recorded). Some clones in this sample may be carry-over from other donors' samples. This chain links TRBV4-2 with TRBJ2-3; TRBD1 might be the D (6 bases). The specimen was cultured CD8+ T cells from PBMCs, collected from culture after CMV antigen stimulation. The DNA for the CDR3 is TGTGCCAGCAGCCAAGATATCGGCCAGGGGTTTCTAGATACGCAGTATTTT. It yields the protein CASSQDIGQGFLDTQYF.